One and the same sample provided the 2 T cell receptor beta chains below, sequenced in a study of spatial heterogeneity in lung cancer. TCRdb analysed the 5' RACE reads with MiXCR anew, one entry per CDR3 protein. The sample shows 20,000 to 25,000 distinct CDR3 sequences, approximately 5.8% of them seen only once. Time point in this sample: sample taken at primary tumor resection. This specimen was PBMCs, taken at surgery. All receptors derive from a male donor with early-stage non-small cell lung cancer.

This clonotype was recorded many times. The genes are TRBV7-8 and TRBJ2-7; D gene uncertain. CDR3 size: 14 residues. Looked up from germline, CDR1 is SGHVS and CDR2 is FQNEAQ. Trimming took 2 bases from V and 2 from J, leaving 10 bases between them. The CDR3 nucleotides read TGTGCCAGCAGCTTACTTGTCAGGCCCTACGAGCAGTACTTC. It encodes CASSLLVRPYEQYF. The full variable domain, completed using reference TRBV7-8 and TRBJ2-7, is GAGVSQSPRYKVAKRGQDVALRCDPISGHVSLFWYQQALGQGPEFLTYFQNEAQLDKSGLPSDRFFAERPEGSVSTLKIQRTQQEDSAVYLCASSLLVRPYEQYFGPGTRLTVT.

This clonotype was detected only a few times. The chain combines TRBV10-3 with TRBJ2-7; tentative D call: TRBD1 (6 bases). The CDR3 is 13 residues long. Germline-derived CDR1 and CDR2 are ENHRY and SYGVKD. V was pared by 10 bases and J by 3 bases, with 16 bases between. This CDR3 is CATGSRDIYEQYF. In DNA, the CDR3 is TGTGCCACCGGATCCCGGGACATCTACGAGCAGTACTTC.